The 27 T cell receptor beta chains presented below share a single source sample, sequenced in a study of blood T cell repertoires in COVID-19. The method was immunoSEQ multiplex PCR; TCRdb's version includes in-frame clones alone and lacks a portion of them. The table records about 220,000 clones, around 84% of them present only once. Specimen: peripheral blood. The receptors were gathered from a man aged 45-60 years with active or convalescent COVID-19.

This clone was counted a single time. CDR3 nucleotides: TGTGCCAGCAGCTTGGGCCGACTTAACGAGCAGTACTTC. Protein sequence: CASSLGRLNEQYF. The chain carries TRBV5-6 and TRBJ2-7; D remains unclear. CDR3 length: 13 residues. The V gene lost 0 bases and the J gene lost 5 bases, with 9 bases spanning the gap. Germline lookup yields CDR1 SGHDT and CDR2 YYEEEE.

The rearrangement joins TRBV5-5 to TRBJ2-2; D unresolved. Trimming shortened V by 4 bases and J by 0 bases, and 7 bases separated the two germline ends. Germline CDR1 and CDR2: SGHKS and YYEKEE (reference sequence). The CDR3 is made up of 14 amino acids. CDR3 coding DNA: TGTGCCAGCAGCCGACTTACGAACACCGGGGAGCTGTTTTTT. This encodes CASSRLTNTGELFF.

This sequence joins TRBV2 and TRBJ1-1; D might be TRBD1 (6 bases). The CDR3 consists of 13 residues. Per the germline V gene, CDR1 is SNHLY and CDR2 is FYNNEI. Trimming cost V 6 bases and J 0 bases, with 8 bases left between them. In nucleotides, the CDR3 is TGTGCCAGCAGACAGGGCGTGAACACTGAAGCTTTCTTT. Residues: CASRQGVNTEAFF.

This clone was picked up a small number of times. The CDR3 protein is CASSEQGLTEAFF. CDR3 sequence (DNA): TGCGCCAGCAGTGAGCAGGGCCTCACTGAAGCTTTCTTT. The chain links TRBV10-2 to TRBJ1-1, with D possibly being TRBD1 (5 bases). This CDR3 region has 13 residues. V shed 2 bases and J shed 4 bases, with 8 bases lying between them. Germline V gives CDR1 WSHSY, CDR2 SAAADI.

The CDR3 loop is CASILSGGWVTQYF. The CDR3 region has the DNA TGTGCCAGCATACTTTCTGGGGGGTGGGTGACCCAGTACTTC. The chain uses TRBV28 and TRBJ2-5, with D possibly being TRBD2 (6 bases). The CDR3 covers 14 residues. Germline V lookup: CDR1 MDHEN, CDR2 SYDVKM. V was trimmed by 7 bases and J by 7 bases, leaving 19 bases between them.

The V gene is TRBV2, the J gene TRBJ2-7; TRBD2 matches at 13 bases. The CDR3 totals 14 residues. V trimming: 6 bases; J trimming: 6 bases; junction bases outside the gene matches: 5. Germline CDR1 is SNHLY and CDR2 is FYNNEI. CDR3 loop: CASRTTSGRLEQYF. CDR3 nucleotides: TGTGCCAGCAGGACGACTAGCGGGAGGCTCGAGCAGTACTTC.

CDR3 sequence (DNA): TGCGCCAGCAGCTTGGAAGGCAGGGTTTCCTACGAGCAGTACTTC. Translated, it gives CASSLEGRVSYEQYF. The V call is TRBV5-1, the J call TRBJ2-7; possibly TRBD1 for D (5 bases). The V and J ends lost 0 bases and 1 base respectively, with 11 bases between them. This CDR3 region has 15 residues. The germline CDR1 and CDR2 sequences are SGHRS and YFSETQ. Filled out from reference TRBV5-1 and TRBJ2-7, the complete variable domain reads KAGVTQTPRYLIKTRGQQVTLSCSPISGHRSVSWYQQTPGQGLQFLFEYFSETQRNKGNFPGRFSGRQFSNSRSEMNVSTLELGDSALYLCASSLEGRVSYEQYFGPGTRLTVT.

The chain carries TRBV27 and TRBJ1-6; 11 nucleotides align to TRBD1. Germline trimming cut 5 bases from V and 7 bases from J; bases unmatched to any gene: 7. The CDR3 runs to 16 residues. CDR1 MNHEY and CDR2 SMNVEV come from the germline V gene (reference sequence). CDR3 sequence: CASSRLWTGGNSPLHF. The CDR3 nucleotides read TGTGCCAGCAGTAGATTATGGACAGGGGGCAATTCACCCCTCCACTTT.

This sequence joins TRBV5-1 and TRBJ1-5; 10 bases align to TRBD1. Germline V lookup: CDR1 SGHRS, CDR2 YFSETQ. V was pared by 4 bases and J by 5 bases, with 3 bases of the junction left unmatched. There are 14 residues in the CDR3. CDR3 amino acids: CASSPGTGDQPQHF. Written as DNA, the CDR3 is TGCGCCAGCAGCCCTGGGACAGGGGATCAGCCCCAGCATTTT.

This clone was seen a single time. The rearrangement uses TRBV7-8 and TRBJ2-7; D gene uncertain. This CDR3 is built from 13 residues. V lost 2 bases, J lost 3 bases, and 8 bases lay in between. The germline CDR1 and CDR2 sequences are SGHVS and FQNEAQ. CDR3 in amino acids: CASSLNSNYEQYF. Written as DNA, the CDR3 is TGTGCCAGCAGCTTAAACAGCAACTACGAGCAGTACTTC. Using reference TRBV7-8 and TRBJ2-7 for the parts outside the CDR3, the full variable domain is GAGVSQSPRYKVAKRGQDVALRCDPISGHVSLFWYQQALGQGPEFLTYFQNEAQLDKSGLPSDRFFAERPEGSVSTLKIQRTQQEDSAVYLCASSLNSNYEQYFGPGTRLTVT.

The chain is built from TRBV27 and TRBJ1-4; 12 bases align to TRBD1. The trim removed 5 bases at V and 6 bases at J, leaving 7 bases unmatched. The germline V gene encodes CDR1 MNHEY and CDR2 SMNVEV (reference sequence). The CDR3 has 16 residues. Here the CDR3 DNA reads TGTGCCAGCAGTAGAGGGACAGGGGGCGGGGATGAAAAACTGTTTTTT. Its translation: CASSRGTGGGDEKLFF.

The rearrangement links TRBV6-5 to TRBJ2-1, with D possibly being TRBD2 (5 bases). Germline V CDR1 and CDR2: MNHEY, SVGAGI. V was clipped by 6 bases and J by 2 bases, with 8 bases between them. The CDR3 spans 13 residues. The CDR3 DNA follows: TGTGCCAGCAGAAACGGGGCCTACAATGAGCAGTTCTTC. Protein: CASRNGAYNEQFF.

The J gene is TRBJ1-5, the V gene TRBV19; D is unclear. Per germline, CDR1 LNHDA and CDR2 SQIVND (reference sequence). The CDR3 consists of 16 residues. Trimming took 5 bases from V and 0 from J, leaving 14 bases between them. The CDR3 region has the DNA TGTGCCAGTAGTGACTACATCTTAAATAGCAATCAGCCCCAGCATTTT. Protein sequence: CASSDYILNSNQPQHF.

The chain links TRBV4-3 to TRBJ1-1; the D gene is possibly TRBD1 (5 bases). This CDR3 contains 15 residues. Germline CDR1 reads LGHNA; CDR2 reads YSLEER. Trimming stripped 6 bases from V and 1 base from J, with 15 bases between. CDR3 coding DNA: TGCGCCAGCAGGCGGAAATACCAGGGGAACACTGAAGCTTTCTTT. Translating it yields CASRRKYQGNTEAFF.

The V and J genes are TRBV3-1 (or the pseudogene TRBV3-2) and TRBJ2-7; D gene unclear. V shed 0 bases and J shed 0 bases, with 12 bases lying between them. CDR1 LGHDT and CDR2 YNNKEL come from the germline V gene (reference sequence). This CDR3 has 16 residues. As DNA, the CDR3 is TGTGCCAGCAGCCAAGACAGTTTACCATTCTCCTACGAGCAGTACGTC. Its protein product is CASSQDSLPFSYEQYV.

This chain uses TRBV5-5 with TRBJ2-7; D ambiguous. V shed 2 bases and J shed 5 bases, with 5 bases lying between them. The CDR3 extends over 11 amino acids. Germline values: CDR1 SGHKS, CDR2 YYEKEE (reference sequence). CDR3 sequence: CASSFADEQYV. In DNA form, the CDR3 reads TGTGCCAGCAGCTTCGCAGACGAGCAGTACGTC.

J is TRBJ1-5 and V is TRBV19; TRBD1 aligns across 8 bases. The CDR3 runs 15 residues. Germline CDR1 reads LNHDA; CDR2 reads SQIVND (reference sequence). The trim removed 6 bases at V and 4 bases at J, leaving 8 bases unmatched. The CDR3 spells CASRQTGGRNQPQHF. The CDR3 DNA sequence: TGTGCCAGTAGGCAAACAGGGGGAAGGAATCAGCCCCAGCATTTT.

This clone was recorded once. This chain uses TRBV14 with TRBJ1-1; D not resolved. This CDR3 has 19 amino acids. CDR1 and CDR2 from the germline V gene are SGHDN and FVKESK. With 0 bases removed from V and 0 bases from J, the gap between germline ends came to 20 bases. In DNA, the CDR3 is TGTGCCAGCAGCCAAGAAGAACTCCCGGCAGGTTGGATGAACACTGAAGCTTTCTTT. Its protein is CASSQEELPAGWMNTEAFF.

The chain combines TRBV19 with TRBJ1-2, with D possibly TRBD1 on 6 matching bases. The CDR3 extends over 14 amino acids. CDR1 LNHDA and CDR2 SQIVND come from the germline V gene (reference sequence). Trimming shortened V by 6 bases and J by 0 bases, and 11 bases separated the two germline ends. The CDR3 protein is CASRPGHPNYGYTF. The CDR3 DNA reads as TGTGCCAGTAGACCGGGACACCCTAACTATGGCTACACCTTC. Supplemented by reference TRBV19 and TRBJ1-2, the full variable domain reads DGGITQSPKYLFRKEGQNVTLSCEQNLNHDAMYWYRQDPGQGLRLIYYSQIVNDFQKGDIAEGYSVSREKKESFPLTVTSAQKNPTAFYLCASRPGHPNYGYTFGSGTRLTVV.

The V and J genes are TRBV12-2 and TRBJ2-7; the table calls TRBD1, which could not be checked here. TRBV12-2 counts as a pseudogene. The CDR3 extends over 15 amino acids. The CDR3 DNA reads as TGTGCAAGTCGCCAGGGACAGGGAAAGGGCTACGAGCAGTACGTC. It is translated as CASRQGQGKGYEQYV.

This clone has more than one count but fewer than ten. This chain links TRBV19 with TRBJ2-6; D perhaps matches TRBD1 (6 bases). The CDR3 sequence is 16 residues long. Trimming stripped 1 base from V and 1 base from J, with 8 bases between. Germline CDR1 and CDR2: LNHDA and SQIVND (reference sequence). The CDR3 here is CASSIVQGSGANVLTF. CDR3 bases: TGTGCCAGTAGTATAGTTCAGGGGTCTGGGGCCAACGTCCTGACTTTC.

The V and J genes are TRBV5-8 and TRBJ2-5, with D possibly being TRBD1 (5 bases). Germline V gives CDR1 SGHTS, CDR2 YDEGEE. CDR3 length: 15 amino acids. Trimming stripped 4 bases from V and 1 base from J, with 14 bases between. CDR3 loop: CASSRWGEGQETQYF. In DNA, the CDR3 is TGTGCCAGCAGCCGGTGGGGCGAAGGCCAAGAGACCCAGTACTTC.

The chain joins TRBV6-1 to TRBJ2-1; no reliable D call. CDR1 and CDR2 from the germline V gene are MNHNS and SASEGT. CDR3 length equals 11 residues. V was shortened by 3 bases and J by 9 bases, with 6 bases between the two germline ends. The DNA for the CDR3 is TGTGCCAGCAGTGAGATCGGTGAGCAGTTCTTC. This codes for CASSEIGEQFF.

The chain joins TRBV10-3 to TRBJ1-3, with D unresolved. The CDR3 has 15 amino acids. Germline lookup yields CDR1 ENHRY and CDR2 SYGVKD. V was pared by 2 bases and J by 6 bases, with 14 bases between. In DNA form, the CDR3 reads TGTGCCATCAGTGAGCGTCCGGGAGTGAAAAACACCATATATTTT. Translated: CAISERPGVKNTIYF.

V and J are TRBV19 and TRBJ1-1, with D possibly matching TRBD1 (6 bases). The V gene lost 7 bases and the J gene lost 6 bases, with 18 bases spanning the gap. Looked up from germline, CDR1 is LNHDA and CDR2 is SQIVND (reference sequence). This CDR3 spans 14 amino acids. The CDR3 region is CASMQGRARSEAFF. The CDR3 coding sequence is TGTGCCAGTATGCAGGGGCGGGCAAGGTCTGAAGCTTTCTTT. The whole variable domain, filled in from reference TRBV19 and TRBJ1-1, reads DGGITQSPKYLFRKEGQNVTLSCEQNLNHDAMYWYRQDPGQGLRLIYYSQIVNDFQKGDIAEGYSVSREKKESFPLTVTSAQKNPTAFYLCASMQGRARSEAFFGQGTRLTVV.

V and J are TRBV7-2 and TRBJ1-2, with D hard to call. Germline V gene sequence: CDR1 SGHTA, CDR2 FQGNSA. Trimming pared 1 base from V and 4 bases from J, leaving 16 bases between. The CDR3 runs to 16 residues. The CDR3 region has the DNA TGTGCCAGCAGCTTAGGGTTCGGGATTAACTCCTATGGCTACACCTTC. Translation gives CASSLGFGINSYGYTF. The full variable domain, its missing parts supplied by reference TRBV7-2 and TRBJ1-2, is GAGVSQSPSNKVTEKGKDVELRCDPISGHTALYWYRQSLGQGLEFLIYFQGNSAPDKSGLPSDRFSAERTGGSVSTLTIQRTQQEDSAVYLCASSLGFGINSYGYTFGSGTRLTVV.

J is TRBJ2-5 and V is TRBV5-1; D is uncertain. Between the trimmed V and J ends, which lost 0 bases and 5 bases, there was a span of 11 bases. The V gene's germline CDR1 is SGHRS and CDR2 YFSETQ. The CDR3 consists of 14 residues. The DNA for the CDR3 is TGCGCCAGCAGCTTGGGTTTGAGAGCGGAGACCCAGTACTTC. Amino acids: CASSLGLRAETQYF.